These 7 T cell receptor beta chains were all obtained from the same sample, sequenced in a study of cytotoxic CD8 clonotypes in ibrutinib-treated CLL. Assay: immunoSEQ multiplex PCR; the TCRdb copy retains only in-frame clones and omits some. The repertoire holds tens of thousands of clones, more than 70% seen once, with about 5.6% in the top ten. The sample was PBMCs, taken before ibrutinib treatment. Receptors were obtained from a human donor with chronic lymphocytic leukemia.

This chain joins TRBV7-2 and TRBJ2-1, with TRBD2 identical over 11 bases. Germline CDR1 reads SGHTA; CDR2 reads FQGNSA. V shed 1 base, J shed 8 bases, and the junction held 4 bases outside the gene matches. The CDR3 has 15 amino acids. The CDR3 reads CASSLGTSGSYEQFF. CDR3 coding DNA: TGTGCCAGCAGCTTAGGCACTAGCGGGAGCTATGAGCAGTTCTTC.

The V call is TRBV27, the J call TRBJ1-5; 8 bases fit TRBD1. In germline, CDR1 is MNHEY, CDR2 SMNVEV (reference sequence). J lost 8 bases, V lost 5 bases, and 5 bases had no gene match. CDR3 length equals 13 residues. As DNA, the CDR3 is TGTGCCAGCAGTATGACAGGGGTCGAGCCCCAGCATTTT. Amino acids: CASSMTGVEPQHF.

The gene calls are TRBV19 and TRBJ1-4; 8 bases are a match to TRBD1. J was trimmed by 7 bases and V by 3 bases; bases with no gene match: 4. Per germline, CDR1 LNHDA and CDR2 SQIVND (reference sequence). The CDR3 runs 14 residues. The CDR3 DNA sequence: TGTGCCAGTAGTATCGGCAGGGGGCTTGAAAAACTGTTTTTT. Translating it yields CASSIGRGLEKLFF.

The gene calls are TRBV7-9 and TRBJ1-1, with TRBD1 matching over 7 bases. Germline assignment: CDR1 SEHNR and CDR2 FQNEAQ (reference sequence). This CDR3 has 13 amino acids. The V and J ends lost 6 bases and 4 bases, in that order; junction bases with no gene match: 5. In DNA form, the CDR3 reads TGTGCCAGCAGTGATACAGGGGTCACTGAAGCTTTCTTT. Its translation is CASSDTGVTEAFF.

V and J are TRBV11-3 and TRBJ2-7; D not resolved. The CDR3 spans 15 residues. Trimming took 5 bases from V and 2 from J, leaving 16 bases between them. Germline-derived CDR1 and CDR2 are SGHNT and YENEEA. The DNA of the CDR3 is TGTGCCAGCAGCCCAGCCCAAGAACTCACCTACGAGCAGTACTTC. The encoded protein is CASSPAQELTYEQYF.

This chain joins TRBV5-1 and TRBJ1-4, with TRBD1 identical over 9 bases. The V gene end was trimmed by 2 bases and the J gene end by 5 bases; junction bases not matched to a gene: 7. This CDR3 spans 16 amino acids. The germline CDR1 and CDR2 sequences are SGHRS and YFSETQ. CDR3 in amino acids: CASSLGTGRWNEKLFF. For the CDR3, the DNA is TGCGCCAGCAGCTTAGGGACAGGGAGGTGGAATGAAAAACTGTTTTTT.

The V and J genes are TRBV5-1 and TRBJ2-1; the match to TRBD2 covers 7 bases. There are 17 residues in the CDR3. V gave up 0 bases and J gave up 0 bases; unmatched junction bases: 6. CDR1 is SGHRS and CDR2 is YFSETQ in the germline V gene. The CDR3 loop reads CASSLGVGGPSYNEQFF. DNA of the CDR3: TGCGCCAGCAGCTTGGGGGTGGGAGGGCCCTCCTACAATGAGCAGTTCTTC.